One sample yielded the 12 T cell receptor beta chains listed below, sequenced in a study of blood T cell repertoires in COVID-19 (dated by TCRdb to the early 2020s). The library was generated by the immunoSEQ multiplex PCR assay. This is the immuneACCESS table as TCRdb keeps it, with only in-frame sequences that have V and J called. A part of the clones is gone; compared with another copy, unresolved V genes explain less than half, and the rest is unexplained. In this sample the table shows about 360,000 clones, around 87% of which occur a single time. The ten largest account for roughly 1.9% of the sample. The sequenced sample consisted of PBMCs or T cells enriched from blood (not recorded which). The receptors were sampled from a middle-aged man in a cohort exposed to, infected with or recovered from COVID-19 (not recorded which).

V usage is TRBV6-5 and J usage is TRBJ2-7; D uncertain. With 8 bases removed from V and 2 bases from J, the gap between germline ends came to 7 bases. The CDR3 runs 11 residues. Germline loops: CDR1 MNHEY, CDR2 SVGAGI. CDR3 in DNA: TGTGCCAGCCCCGAGGCCTACGAGCAGTACTTC. Amino acids: CASPEAYEQYF.

The V and J genes are TRBV5-5 and TRBJ2-3, with 9 bases aligning to TRBD1. Germline V lookup: CDR1 SGHKS, CDR2 YYEKEE (reference sequence). The CDR3 has 16 amino acids. V gave up 6 bases and J gave up 5 bases; unmatched junction bases: 13. CDR3 protein: CASTLRGQGRGDTQYF. CDR3 bases: TGTGCCAGCACCCTCAGGGGACAGGGAAGGGGAGATACGCAGTATTTT.

J is TRBJ2-1 and V is TRBV7-9; TRBD2 matches at 7 bases. Germline V gene sequence: CDR1 SEHNR, CDR2 FQNEAQ (reference sequence). This CDR3 has 16 residues. The V segment lost 0 bases and the J segment 5 bases; nucleotides outside the gene matches: 7. CDR3 amino acids: CASSLAAGTKNNEQFF. In DNA, the CDR3 is TGTGCCAGCAGCTTAGCAGCCGGGACTAAGAACAATGAGCAGTTCTTC.

The chain recombines TRBV6-5 with TRBJ2-7, with 8 bases that match TRBD2. The germline V gene encodes CDR1 MNHEY and CDR2 SVGAGI. There are 14 residues in the CDR3. The V and J ends lost 6 bases and 5 bases, in that order; junction bases with no gene match: 9. The chain's CDR3 is CASREDGLAHEQYF. CDR3 bases: TGTGCCAGCAGAGAGGACGGACTAGCCCACGAGCAGTACTTC.

The chain employs TRBV6-5 and TRBJ2-5, with a weak D call TRBD2 (6 bases). The J call may be incorrect, as the DNA end agrees better with TRBJ2-7. Per germline, CDR1 MNHEY and CDR2 SVGAGI. There are 14 residues in the CDR3. The CDR3: CASRPRGTSDEQYF. The CDR3 region has the DNA TGTGCCAGCAGACCCAGAGGGACTTCCGACGAGCAGTACTTC.

The V and J genes are TRBV19 and TRBJ2-2; TRBD2 agrees at 8 bases. The CDR3 is 15 amino acids. Germline values: CDR1 LNHDA, CDR2 SQIVND (reference sequence). The V and J ends lost 3 bases and 5 bases, in that order; junction bases with no gene match: 5. The CDR3 bases are TGTGCCAGTAGTATCCCCGGGACTAGGACCGGGGAGCTGTTTTTT. Translating it yields CASSIPGTRTGELFF.

The table lists this clone with a count of one. This chain links TRBV25-1 with TRBJ1-2; D is uncertain. The CDR3 totals 11 residues. V was shortened by 4 bases and J by 8 bases, with 8 bases between the two germline ends. The germline V gene has CDR1 MGHDK and CDR2 SYGVNS. The CDR3, as DNA: TGTGCCAGCAGTGCGGAGCGAGGCTACACCTTC. As protein: CASSAERGYTF.

This chain joins TRBV18 and TRBJ2-3, with 7 bases lining up with TRBD2. The CDR3 has 15 residues. V gave up 3 bases and J gave up 6 bases; unmatched junction bases: 9. Germline CDR1 KGHSH, CDR2 LQKENI. CDR3 nucleotides: TGTGCCAGCTCACCCCTAACGGGGGGAGGTGATACGCAGTATTTT. Encoded protein: CASSPLTGGGDTQYF.

CDR3 loop: CASSMWDTRRGYTF. Here the CDR3 DNA reads TGTGCCAGTAGTATGTGGGACACGCGGCGGGGCTACACCTTC. The chain couples TRBV19 to TRBJ1-2; possibly TRBD1 for D (6 bases). The V gene lost 3 bases and the J gene lost 8 bases, with 16 bases spanning the gap. CDR3 size: 14 residues. In germline, CDR1 is LNHDA, CDR2 SQIVND (reference sequence).

The genes are TRBV7-2 and TRBJ1-6, with D uncertain. The CDR3 extends over 15 amino acids. V lost 0 bases and J 4 bases, leaving 7 bases between the germline ends. Per germline, CDR1 SGHTA and CDR2 FQGNSA. This chain's CDR3 is CASSLADTYNSPLHF. The CDR3 coding sequence is TGTGCCAGCAGCTTAGCCGACACGTATAATTCACCCCTCCACTTT.

The V call is TRBV28, the J call TRBJ2-5; no reliable D call. The ends were cut back, 5 bases at V and 1 base at J, with 5 bases in the middle. This CDR3 is built from 12 residues. CDR1 and CDR2 (germline): MDHEN, SYDVKM. The CDR3 DNA reads as TGTGCCAGCAGTACCGGCCAAGAGACCCAGTACTTC. Its protein is CASSTGQETQYF.

The chain recombines TRBV6-5 with TRBJ1-6, with TRBD1 matching over 9 bases. This CDR3 is built from 14 residues. V trimming: 2 bases; J trimming: 10 bases; junction bases outside the gene matches: 3. Germline V lookup: CDR1 MNHEY, CDR2 SVGAGI. This CDR3 is CASSYDRGNSPLHF. CDR3 DNA sequence: TGTGCCAGCAGTTACGACAGGGGGAACTCACCCCTCCACTTT.